Listed here are 30 T cell receptor beta chains from one sample, sequenced in a study of blood T cells in healthy people across ages. Primers used in a second PCR of roughly 7 to 11 cycles were a sample-barcoded 5' primer and a J-beta primer mix. Each CDR3 protein gets one entry after TCRdb re-called the 5' RACE reads with MiXCR. This sample has about 2 million distinct CDR3 sequences, with approximately 50% found just once. The specimen sequenced was blood. All receptors derive from a woman in her thirties or forties in good health.

The chain links TRBV15 to TRBJ2-2; 7 positions match TRBD2. This CDR3 has 16 residues. The germline CDR1 and CDR2 sequences are LNHNV and YYDKDF (reference sequence). V gave up 1 base and J gave up 0 bases; unmatched junction bases: 2. The CDR3 spells CATSRGGGANTGELFF. The CDR3, as DNA: TGTGCCACCAGCAGAGGGGGGGGAGCGAACACCGGGGAGCTGTTTTTT.

This chain links TRBV12-3 or TRBV12-4 with TRBJ1-2, with 9 nucleotides matching TRBD1. J was trimmed by 7 bases and V by 6 bases; bases with no gene match: 6. CDR3 length: 13 amino acids. CDR3 nucleotides: TGTGCCAGCAGGGTACAGGGGGCTGGTGGCTACACCTTC. This codes for CASRVQGAGGYTF.

The chain combines TRBV29-1 with TRBJ1-4; TRBD1 matches at 7 bases. The CDR3 runs 14 residues. V lost 6 bases, J lost 6 bases, and 10 bases stayed unmatched. Germline V CDR1 and CDR2: SQVTM, ANQGSEA. In DNA form, the CDR3 reads TGCAGCGTGGGCTTGGACAGGAGGGATGAAAAACTGTTTTTT. Residues: CSVGLDRRDEKLFF. Combining the CDR3 with reference TRBV29-1 and TRBJ1-4 gives the whole variable domain SAVISQKPSRDICQRGTSLTIQCQVDSQVTMMFWYRQQPGQSLTLIATANQGSEATYESGFVIDKFPISRPNLTFSTLTVSNMSPEDSSIYLCSVGLDRRDEKLFFGSGTQLSVL.

Of note for this clonotype: At one end the junction does not follow the germline gene, possibly because of a read error. J is TRBJ2-3 and V is TRBV11-2, with D uncertain. The CDR3 has 15 residues. The V gene's germline CDR1 is SGHAT and CDR2 FQNNGV. CDR3 protein: CACSLGPFSTDTQYF. The DNA for the CDR3 is TGTGCCTGCAGCTTAGGACCCTTTAGCACAGATACGCAGTATTTT. Supplemented by reference TRBV11-2 and TRBJ2-3, the full variable domain reads EAGVAQSPRYKIIEKRQSVAFWCNPISGHATLYWYQQILGQGPKLLIQFQNNGVVDDSQLPKDRFSAERLKGVDSTLKIQPAKLEDSAVYLCACSLGPFSTDTQYFGPGTRLTVL.

This clonotype was seen only a few times. The chain couples TRBV5-8 to TRBJ1-1; D unclear. Germline V lookup: CDR1 SGHTS, CDR2 YDEGEE. V was clipped by 4 bases and J by 0 bases, with 16 bases between them. The CDR3 has 16 amino acids. This CDR3 is CASSPDPGGLNTEAFF. The CDR3 nucleotides are TGTGCCAGCAGCCCGGACCCAGGCGGCCTGAACACTGAAGCTTTCTTT.

The V and J genes are TRBV28 and TRBJ2-7; D is unclear. The CDR3 has 15 residues. Germline V lookup: CDR1 MDHEN, CDR2 SYDVKM. Deletions cut 7 bases from V and 0 bases from J, with 16 bases between. The CDR3 DNA is TGTGCCAGCAACCTCGGACGGTCAAGCTCCTACGAGCAGTACTTC. Its protein is CASNLGRSSSYEQYF. The entire variable domain, with the rest obtained from reference TRBV28 and TRBJ2-7, is as follows: DVKVTQSSRYLVKRTGEKVFLECVQDMDHENMFWYRQDPGLGLRLIYFSYDVKMKEKGDIPEGYSVSREKKERFSLILESASTNQTSMYLCASNLGRSSSYEQYFGPGTRLTVT.

Here the CDR3 reads CASSRSGSYTDTQYF. In nucleotides, the CDR3 is TGTGCCAGCTCCCGTAGCGGGTCATACACAGATACGCAGTATTTT. J is TRBJ2-3 and V is TRBV9; 7 bases are shared with TRBD2. CDR3 size: 15 residues. The ends lost 7 bases at V and 2 bases at J; junction bases unmatched: 10. Germline lookup yields CDR1 SGDLS and CDR2 YYNGEE.

The chain joins TRBV6-2 or TRBV6-3 to TRBJ2-3; 7 bases match TRBD2. The CDR3 contains 17 residues. V gave up 0 bases and J gave up 3 bases; unmatched junction bases: 9. CDR1 and CDR2 (germline): MNHEY, SVGEGT. Written as DNA, the CDR3 is TGTGCCAGCAGTTACTCGATAGGCGCGGGGGTTACAGATACGCAGTATTTT. This gives the protein CASSYSIGAGVTDTQYF.

The chain couples TRBV7-2 to TRBJ2-7; D is ambiguous. CDR1 is SGHTA, CDR2 FQGNSA, per germline. The CDR3 runs 13 residues. Trimming cost V 4 bases and J 4 bases, with 11 bases left between them. The CDR3 is CASSYGSGYEQYF. DNA for the CDR3: TGTGCCAGCAGCTACGGTTCTGGGTACGAGCAGTACTTC.

In the case of this clonotype: At one of its ends the junction is not consistent with the germline gene, which may arise from a read error. The genes are TRBV18 and TRBJ2-7, with D unclear. This CDR3 contains 14 residues. CDR1 is KGHSH, CDR2 LQKENI, per germline. Here the CDR3 reads CASSPLGISYGQYF. The CDR3 bases are TGTGCCAGCTCACCCCTAGGGATCTCCTACGGGCAGTACTTC. Based on the CDR3 plus reference TRBV18 and TRBJ2-7, the full variable domain is NAGVMQNPRHLVRRRGQEARLRCSPMKGHSHVYWYRQLPEEGLKFMVYLQKENIIDESGMPKERFSAEFPKEGPSILRIQQVVRGDSAAYFCASSPLGISYGQYFGPGTRLTVT.

A single count supports this clonotype. The chain joins TRBV28 to TRBJ2-5; D is ambiguous. The CDR3 runs to 11 residues. The V gene lost 7 bases and the J gene lost 7 bases, with 10 bases spanning the gap. Germline V CDR1 and CDR2: MDHEN, SYDVKM. In DNA, the CDR3 is TGTGCCAGCAACGATAGATGGACCCAGTACTTC. Its translation is CASNDRWTQYF.

The count of this clonotype is one. The chain combines TRBV6-1 with TRBJ2-3, with 7 bases matching TRBD2. J gave up 2 bases and V 4 bases, and 9 bases lay outside the gene matches. Germline loops: CDR1 MNHNS, CDR2 SASEGT. The CDR3 covers 16 residues. In DNA, the CDR3 is TGTGCCAGCAGTGCCGTAGCGGGTTCCATCACAGATACGCAGTATTTT. This encodes CASSAVAGSITDTQYF.

This clonotype has more than one count but fewer than ten. The CDR3 reads CASSYAGQTIRETQYF. CDR3 DNA: TGTGCCAGCAGTTACGCGGGACAGACTATAAGGGAGACCCAGTACTTC. The chain uses TRBV6-5 and TRBJ2-5; D is perhaps TRBD1 (7 bases). The V gene lost 2 bases and the J gene lost 5 bases, with 18 bases spanning the gap. CDR1 MNHEY and CDR2 SVGAGI come from the germline V gene. This CDR3 has 16 amino acids.

The chain links TRBV6-6 to TRBJ2-1; TRBD2 is a possible D gene (5 bases). Germline V gene lookup returns CDR1 MNHNY and CDR2 SVGAGI (reference sequence). V gave up 7 bases and J gave up 1 base, with 17 bases separating them. The CDR3 consists of 16 residues. The CDR3: CASTGIRTFSYNEQFF. CDR3 coding DNA: TGTGCCAGCACGGGGATTCGGACGTTTTCCTACAATGAGCAGTTCTTC.

The chain recombines TRBV28 with TRBJ1-2; D is possibly TRBD1 (5 bases). Germline loops: CDR1 MDHEN, CDR2 SYDVKM. This CDR3 has 14 amino acids. Trimming removed 4 bases from V and 13 bases from J, with 22 bases in between. For the CDR3, the DNA is TGTGCCAGCAGTTCTCCCCCGGGGACCAAGCCTCTCACCTTC. Translated: CASSSPPGTKPLTF.

This clonotype has a handful of counts. The chain recombines TRBV12-3 or TRBV12-4 with TRBJ2-5, with a weak D call TRBD2 (6 bases). V shed 10 bases and J shed 1 base, with 13 bases lying between them. The CDR3 is made up of 13 amino acids. The DNA for the CDR3 is TGTGCCACCCAATGGCGGGGCCAAGAGACCCAGTACTTC. Translating it yields CATQWRGQETQYF.

The chain links TRBV6-2 or TRBV6-3 to TRBJ2-7; 7 positions agree with TRBD1. Germline V gives CDR1 MNHEY, CDR2 SVGEGT. The CDR3 is 14 amino acids. After removal of 3 bases from V and 3 bases from J, the junction contained 5 bases not matched to a gene. The CDR3 region is CASSYRGGSYEQYF. The CDR3 nucleotides read TGTGCCAGCAGTTATAGAGGGGGCAGCTACGAGCAGTACTTC.

This clonotype was observed a single time. This rearrangement joins TRBV7-9 to TRBJ1-2; no reliable D call. V dropped 2 bases and J dropped 4 bases, with 20 bases sitting between them. Germline CDR1 is SEHNR and CDR2 is FQNEAQ (reference sequence). The CDR3 totals 17 residues. DNA of the CDR3: TGTGCCAGCAGCTTATTGGGTGATGCCGGAGGGAGCTATGGCTACACCTTC. Translating it yields CASSLLGDAGGSYGYTF. The complete variable domain, with remaining parts taken from reference TRBV7-9 and TRBJ1-2, reads DTGVSQNPRHKITKRGQNVTFRCDPISEHNRLYWYRQTLGQGPEFLTYFQNEAQLEKSRLLSDRFSAERPKGSFSTLEIQRTEQGDSAMYLCASSLLGDAGGSYGYTFGSGTRLTVV.

The chain couples TRBV15 to TRBJ2-3; possible D gene TRBD2, 6 bases. Germline loops: CDR1 LNHNV, CDR2 YYDKDF (reference sequence). CDR3 length equals 15 residues. Trimming pared 3 bases from V and 5 bases from J, leaving 15 bases between. CDR3 sequence: CATSRTEGLRDTQYF. The CDR3 DNA reads as TGTGCCACCAGCAGGACGGAGGGACTTCGAGATACGCAGTATTTT.

This clonotype was observed a few times. The chain recombines TRBV4-3 with TRBJ2-1, with 7 bases aligning to TRBD1. The J segment lost 10 bases and the V segment lost 0 bases, leaving 18 bases of the junction unmatched. This CDR3 has 18 amino acids. Germline CDR1 LGHNA, CDR2 YSLEER. Here the CDR3 DNA reads TGCGCCAGCAGCCAAGAGCCAGGGGGTCGGGCTAGACTCGGAGAGCAGTTCTTC. Protein product: CASSQEPGGRARLGEQFF.

The chain is built from TRBV6-2 or TRBV6-3 and TRBJ2-1; D gene unclear. The J call may be faulty, since TRBJ2-7 better matches the DNA end. There are 11 residues in the CDR3. The V gene's germline CDR1 is MNHEY and CDR2 SVGEGT. CDR3 in DNA: TGTGCCAGCAGTACCTTTAATGAGCAGTACTTC. Translating it yields CASSTFNEQYF.

V and J are TRBV6-2 or TRBV6-3 and TRBJ2-7; 9 bases are a match to TRBD2. This CDR3 has 15 amino acids. J lost 0 bases, V lost 6 bases, and 6 bases had no gene match. The germline V gene encodes CDR1 MNHEY and CDR2 SVGEGT. In nucleotides, the CDR3 is TGTGCCAGCAGCCTGAGACTAGCGGTCTCCTACGAGCAGTACTTC. Protein: CASSLRLAVSYEQYF.

The chain has TRBV28 and TRBJ2-3, with TRBD2 identical over 8 bases. The CDR3 length is 16 residues. Germline trimming cut 4 bases from V and 6 bases from J; bases unmatched to any gene: 12. The germline gives CDR1 MDHEN, CDR2 SYDVKM. The CDR3 protein is CASSSGLATPRDTQYF. CDR3 DNA sequence: TGTGCCAGCAGTTCCGGACTAGCCACGCCGCGGGATACGCAGTATTTT.

This chain links TRBV12-3 or TRBV12-4 with TRBJ1-4; perhaps TRBD1 as D (5 bases). The V gene lost 6 bases and the J gene lost 3 bases, with 11 bases spanning the gap. The CDR3 has 14 residues. The CDR3 protein is CASRPGPPNEKLFF. The CDR3 region has the DNA TGTGCCAGCAGACCAGGGCCTCCTAATGAAAAACTGTTTTTT.

In its sample, this clonotype was seen many times. V and J are TRBV28 and TRBJ2-5; 10 bases line up with TRBD1. Germline V CDR1 and CDR2: MDHEN, SYDVKM. The CDR3 loop spans 16 amino acids. V was clipped by 2 bases and J by 4 bases; unmatched bases: 7. CDR3: CASSLPGTGVVETQYF. CDR3 bases: TGTGCCAGCAGTTTACCCGGGACAGGGGTTGTAGAGACCCAGTACTTC. The full variable domain, in which reference TRBV28 and TRBJ2-5 provide the parts outside the CDR3, is DVKVTQSSRYLVKRTGEKVFLECVQDMDHENMFWYRQDPGLGLRLIYFSYDVKMKEKGDIPEGYSVSREKKERFSLILESASTNQTSMYLCASSLPGTGVVETQYFGPGTRLLVL.

The chain uses TRBV20-1 and TRBJ1-5; D might be TRBD1 (6 bases). The CDR3 contains 14 residues. Between the trimmed V and J ends, which lost 5 bases and 6 bases, there was a span of 17 bases. Germline V gives CDR1 DFQATT, CDR2 SNEGSKA (reference sequence). DNA for the CDR3: TGCAGTGCTGCAACTCTACAGGGAAGTCAGCCCCAGCATTTT. Residues: CSAATLQGSQPQHF.

Here the CDR3 DNA reads TGTGCCAGCAGCTTAGAGGGGGGGGACCCAGATACGCAGTATTTT. It translates to CASSLEGGDPDTQYF. The V call is TRBV7-6, the J call TRBJ2-3; a possible D gene is TRBD2 (7 bases). V was shortened by 1 base and J by 4 bases, with 12 bases between the two germline ends. The CDR3 runs to 15 residues. Germline V gene lookup returns CDR1 SGHVS and CDR2 FNYEAQ.

The chain carries TRBV20-1 and TRBJ2-1; 9 nucleotides align to TRBD2. Unmatched junction bases numbered 16, after V lost 6 bases and J lost 10 bases. CDR1 is DFQATT and CDR2 is SNEGSKA in the germline V gene (reference sequence). This CDR3 has 15 amino acids. The CDR3 region is CSASDLAGAATEQFF. The CDR3 DNA is TGCAGTGCGAGCGATTTAGCGGGGGCCGCTACGGAGCAGTTCTTC.

This rearrangement joins TRBV5-1 to TRBJ2-1, with 11 bases aligning to TRBD2. Germline CDR1 and CDR2: SGHRS and YFSETQ. V shed 8 bases, J shed 1 base, and the junction held 5 bases outside the gene matches. The CDR3 spans 15 residues. As DNA, the CDR3 is TGCGCCAGTCAGTTAGCGGGGGGGTCCTACAATGAGCAGTTCTTC. Protein sequence: CASQLAGGSYNEQFF. Combining the CDR3 with reference TRBV5-1 and TRBJ2-1 gives the whole variable domain KAGVTQTPRYLIKTRGQQVTLSCSPISGHRSVSWYQQTPGQGLQFLFEYFSETQRNKGNFPGRFSGRQFSNSRSEMNVSTLELGDSALYLCASQLAGGSYNEQFFGPGTRLTVL.

CDR3 bases: TGCAGTGCTAAAAGCGGGAGGAGCTCCTACGAGCAGTACTTC. Protein product: CSAKSGRSSYEQYF. The V gene is TRBV20-1, the J gene TRBJ2-7; 9 positions match TRBD2. Germline V gene sequence: CDR1 DFQATT, CDR2 SNEGSKA (reference sequence). There are 14 residues in the CDR3. V was clipped by 4 bases and J by 0 bases; unmatched bases: 4.